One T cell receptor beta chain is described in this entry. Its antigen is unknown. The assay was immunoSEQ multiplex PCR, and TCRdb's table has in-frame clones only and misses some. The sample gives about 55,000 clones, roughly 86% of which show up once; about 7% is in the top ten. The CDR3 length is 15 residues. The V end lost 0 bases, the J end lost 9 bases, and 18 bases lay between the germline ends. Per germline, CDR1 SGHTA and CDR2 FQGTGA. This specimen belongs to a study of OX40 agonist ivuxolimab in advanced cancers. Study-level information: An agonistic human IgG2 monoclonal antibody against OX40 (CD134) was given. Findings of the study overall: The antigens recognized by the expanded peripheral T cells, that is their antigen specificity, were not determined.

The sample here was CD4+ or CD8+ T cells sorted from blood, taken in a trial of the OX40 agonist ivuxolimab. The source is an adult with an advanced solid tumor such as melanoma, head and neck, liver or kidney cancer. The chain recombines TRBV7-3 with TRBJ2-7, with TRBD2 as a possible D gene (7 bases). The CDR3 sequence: CASSLTGQTREVQYF. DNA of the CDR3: TGTGCCAGCAGCTTAACGGGACAAACACGGGAGGTGCAGTACTTC.